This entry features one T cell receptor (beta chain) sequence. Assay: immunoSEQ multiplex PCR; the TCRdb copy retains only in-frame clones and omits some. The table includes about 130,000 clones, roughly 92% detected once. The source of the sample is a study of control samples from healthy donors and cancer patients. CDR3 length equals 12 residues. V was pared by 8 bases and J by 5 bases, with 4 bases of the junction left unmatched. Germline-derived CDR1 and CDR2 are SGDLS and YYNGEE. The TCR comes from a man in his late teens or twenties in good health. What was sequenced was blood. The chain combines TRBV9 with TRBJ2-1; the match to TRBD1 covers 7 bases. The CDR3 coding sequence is TGTGCCAGTGGGACAGCCGACAATGAGCAGTTCTTC. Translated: CASGTADNEQFF.